The rows below give T cell receptor beta chains drawn from one sample of a study of blood T cell repertoires in COVID-19. Measured with immunoSEQ multiplex PCR; TCRdb has only the in-frame clones, and not every one. Among 65,000 to 70,000 clones listed, approximately 87% were seen once. Specimen: peripheral blood. The origin of the receptors is a man aged 50 to 60 with active COVID-19. Both conserved end residues are part of each CDR3. The D gene is left open where the match is weak. Not every row has a clone size; where given, it reads once, few, many or a size class.

>TRBV6-2/TRBV6-3|TRBJ1-5|-|-
TGTGCCAGCAGTTACGTCTTTGGGGGTTGGGGGGTGAGCAATCAGCCCCAGCATTTT
CASSYVFGGWGVSNQPQHF
>TRBV7-2|TRBJ2-7|-|TRBD1
TGTGCCAGCAGAGATCCGGGACAGACCTACGAGCAGTACTTC
CASRDPGQTYEQYF
>TRBV4-2|TRBJ1-1|once|TRBD1
TGTGCCAGCAGCCATCAGGAGACAGGGACCCAAGCTTTCTTT
CASSHQETGTQAFF
>TRBV7-2|TRBJ1-2|-|-
TGTGCCAGCAGCTTAGTTTCCGGGACTAGAGGTGGCTACACCTTC
CASSLVSGTRGGYTF
>TRBV5-4|TRBJ2-1|-|-
TGTGCCAGCAGCTCCCGGACAGGACGGGGGTACAATGAGCAGTTCTTC
CASSSRTGRGYNEQFF
>TRBV19|TRBJ1-3|-|-
TGTGCCAGTAGTTTTCGACACACTGGAAACACCATATATTTT
CASSFRHTGNTIYF
>TRBV3-1/TRBV3-2|TRBJ1-3|-|-
TGTGCCAGCAGCCTATCCCTCGGGAACACCATATATTTT
CASSLSLGNTIYF
>TRBV21-1|TRBJ2-7|-|-
TGTGCCAGCAGCAGTAACAGGCCCTACGAGCAGTACTTC
CASSSNRPYEQYF
>TRBV6-2/TRBV6-3|TRBJ2-2|once|TRBD2
TGTGCCAGCAGTTACGGCACGGGGGGTATTAACACCGGGGAGCTGTTTTTT
CASSYGTGGINTGELFF
>TRBV18|TRBJ2-7|-|TRBD1
TGTGCCAGCTCGCCGACAGGGCGCGAGCAGTACTTC
CASSPTGREQYF
>TRBV6-4|TRBJ2-1|once|-
TGTGCCAGCAGTGAAAGCCTCTCCTACAATGAGCAGTTCTTC
CASSESLSYNEQFF
>TRBV24-1|TRBJ2-6|-|-
TGTGCCACCAGTGGAGGTGCCACCTATTCTGGGGCCAACGTCCTGACTTTC
CATSGGATYSGANVLTF
>TRBV5-1|TRBJ2-1|-|TRBD2
TGCGCCAGCAGCTCACTTTTAGCGGGAGGAGGGAATGAGCAGTTCTTC
CASSSLLAGGGNEQFF
>TRBV6-5|TRBJ1-2|-|TRBD1
TGTGCCAGCACCACGGGACAGGGAAATTTTGGCTACACCTTC
CASTTGQGNFGYTF
>TRBV15|TRBJ1-3|-|TRBD1
TGTGCCACCAGCAGAGAAGCAGGGGGCCGTGGAAACACCATATATTTT
CATSREAGGRGNTIYF
>TRBV2|TRBJ1-6|-|-
TGTGCCAGCAGTATACAGGGAAATTCACCCCTCCACTTT
CASSIQGNSPLHF
>TRBV7-8|TRBJ2-1|once|-
TGTGCCAGCAGCTTTGAGAACAATGAGCAGTTCTTC
CASSFENNEQFF
>TRBV27|TRBJ1-1|-|-
TGTGCCAGCAGTCCACGATACAGGGTGGGGACTGAAGCTTTCTTT
CASSPRYRVGTEAFF
>TRBV6-2/TRBV6-3|TRBJ2-1|-|-
TGTGCCAGCAGTCAACAGGGTTTCGGGGAGCAGTTCTTC
CASSQQGFGEQFF
>TRBV5-8|TRBJ1-1|once|-
TGTGCCAGCAGCTTAAAGGCCCTAATCACGCGGACTGAAGCTTTCTTT
CASSLKALITRTEAFF
>TRBV7-2|TRBJ2-5|few|TRBD1
TGTGCCAGCAGCTTCGCCGGGACAGGGCCGGAGACCCAGTACTTC
CASSFAGTGPETQYF
>TRBV14|TRBJ2-1|-|-
TGTGCCAGCAGCAGTCTAGCGCCTTCCTACAATGAGCAGTTCTTC
CASSSLAPSYNEQFF
>TRBV19|TRBJ2-3|-|-
TGTGCCAGTAGTATCGGGGGAAAGCCAGATACGCAGTATTTT
CASSIGGKPDTQYF
>TRBV25-1|TRBJ1-4|-|-
TGTGCCAGCAGTAGACCCACAGGGCTGGGTGAAAAACTGTTTTTT
CASSRPTGLGEKLFF
>TRBV19|TRBJ2-1|once|-
TGTGCCAGTAGTAACTACCTCGGAGAGTCTAATGAGCAGTTCTTC
CASSNYLGESNEQFF
>TRBV30|TRBJ1-5|once|-
TGTGCCTGGAGTTCCGGAGGGAATCAGCCCCAGCATTTT
CAWSSGGNQPQHF
>TRBV7-6|TRBJ1-1|few|-
TGTGCCAGCAGCTTAGGGGGCATGGGGGCTCGCACTGAAGCTTTCTTT
CASSLGGMGARTEAFF
>TRBV7-8|TRBJ1-1|-|-
TGTGCCAGCAGCTTAGGGCGGGGTCGTGAAGCTTTCTTT
CASSLGRGREAFF
>TRBV13|TRBJ2-1|-|-
TGTGCCAGCAGCGCCCCGGGTAGCGGCAATGAGCAGTTCTTC
CASSAPGSGNEQFF
>TRBV21-1|TRBJ2-2|-|-
TGTGCCAGCAGCAAAGCAGAGATGGCGAACACCGGGGAGCTGTTTTTT
CASSKAEMANTGELFF
>TRBV6-6|TRBJ1-5|few|TRBD1
TGTGCCAGCAGACGGGACAGTAGCAATCAGCCCCAGCATTTT
CASRRDSSNQPQHF
>TRBV7-7|TRBJ1-3|-|TRBD1
TGTGCTAGCAGTTTTGGGCCCAGGGGGCGTTCTGGAAACACCATATATTTT
CASSFGPRGRSGNTIYF
>TRBV9|TRBJ2-1|-|TRBD2
TGTGCCAGCAGCCCTGCTGGGGGGGGGAATGAGCAGTTCTTC
CASSPAGGGNEQFF
>TRBV11-2|TRBJ1-1|-|-
TGTGCCAGCAGCTTGAGGGAGAGGTCTGAAGCTTTCTTT
CASSLRERSEAFF
>TRBV12-3/TRBV12-4|TRBJ2-7|-|TRBD1
TGTGCCAGCAGTTTCGGGACAGGGTTCGAGCAGTACTTC
CASSFGTGFEQYF
>TRBV19|TRBJ2-4|-|-
TGTGCCAGTAGTATTCGGACAGAGACCCTAGCCAAAAACATTCAGTACTTC
CASSIRTETLAKNIQYF
>TRBV5-5|TRBJ1-4|once|-
TGTGCCAGCAGCTTGGCGCAGGGTCGGGAAAAACTGTTTTTT
CASSLAQGREKLFF
>TRBV28|TRBJ1-2|-|-
TGTGCCAGCAGTCCAGGCCCCGCGGGCTATGGCTACACCTTC
CASSPGPAGYGYTF
>TRBV7-2|TRBJ2-7|-|-
TGTGCCAGCAGCTTAGGTCGGGGTTCCTACGAGCAGTACTTC
CASSLGRGSYEQYF
>TRBV25-1|TRBJ1-4|-|-
TGTGCCAGCAGTGATCCTGGGATCTCCCTAGGGGCTGAAAAACTGTTTTTT
CASSDPGISLGAEKLFF
>TRBV24-1|TRBJ2-7|-|-
TGTGCCACGGCAGCGGGCCCGGGCTACGAGCAGTACTTC
CATAAGPGYEQYF
>TRBV9|TRBJ2-3|few|TRBD2
TGTGCCAGCAGCGTAGGGTCTAGCGGGAGACCCGCAGATACGCAGTATTTT
CASSVGSSGRPADTQYF
>TRBV11-3|TRBJ2-1|-|TRBD2
TGTGCCAGCAGCCTGACTAGCGGGGGGAACAATGAGCAGTTCTTC
CASSLTSGGNNEQFF
>TRBV14|TRBJ2-5|-|-
TGTGCCAGCAGCCAAGTAACTAGCTCCACCCAGTACTTC
CASSQVTSSTQYF
>TRBV7-9|TRBJ2-2|-|-
TGTGCCAGCAGTCTTACGCAGGCGAACACCGGGGAGCTGTTTTTT
CASSLTQANTGELFF
>TRBV3-1/TRBV3-2|TRBJ2-7|-|TRBD2
TGTGCCAGCAGACAAGGACTAGCGGGCTCCTACGAGCAGTACTTC
CASRQGLAGSYEQYF
>TRBV7-9|TRBJ2-1|-|TRBD2
TGTGCCAGCGGACTAGGTTGGAATGAGCAGTTCTTC
CASGLGWNEQFF
>TRBV19|TRBJ1-1|-|-
TGTGCCAGTAGTCCACAGGGTTTAACTGAAGCTTTCTTT
CASSPQGLTEAFF